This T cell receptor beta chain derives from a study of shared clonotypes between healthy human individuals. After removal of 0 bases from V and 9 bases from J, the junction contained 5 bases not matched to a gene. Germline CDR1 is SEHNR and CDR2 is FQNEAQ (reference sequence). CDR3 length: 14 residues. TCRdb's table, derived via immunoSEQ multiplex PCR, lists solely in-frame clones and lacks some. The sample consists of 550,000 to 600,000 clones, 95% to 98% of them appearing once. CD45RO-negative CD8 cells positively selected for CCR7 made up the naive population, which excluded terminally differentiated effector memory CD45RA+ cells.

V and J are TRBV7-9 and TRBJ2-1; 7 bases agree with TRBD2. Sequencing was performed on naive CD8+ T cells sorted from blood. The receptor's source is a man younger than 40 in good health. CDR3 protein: CASSLAEREREQFF. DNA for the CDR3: TGTGCCAGCAGCTTAGCTGAGCGGGAACGTGAGCAGTTCTTC.